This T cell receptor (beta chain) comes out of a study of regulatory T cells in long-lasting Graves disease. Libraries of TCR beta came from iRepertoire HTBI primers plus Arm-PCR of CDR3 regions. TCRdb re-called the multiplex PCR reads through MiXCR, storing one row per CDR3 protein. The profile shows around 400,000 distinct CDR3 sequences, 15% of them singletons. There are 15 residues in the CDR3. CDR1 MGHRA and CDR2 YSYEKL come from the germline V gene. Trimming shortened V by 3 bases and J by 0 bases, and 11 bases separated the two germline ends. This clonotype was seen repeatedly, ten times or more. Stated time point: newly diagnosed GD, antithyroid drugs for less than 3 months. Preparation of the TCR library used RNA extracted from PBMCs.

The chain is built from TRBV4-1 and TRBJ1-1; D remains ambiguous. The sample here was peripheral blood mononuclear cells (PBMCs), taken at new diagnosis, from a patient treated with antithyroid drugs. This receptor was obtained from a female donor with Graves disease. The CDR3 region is CASSHRRDMNTEAFF. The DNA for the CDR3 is TGCGCCAGCAGCCATAGGAGGGATATGAACACTGAAGCTTTCTTT.